This is a list of T cell receptor beta chains from one sample in a study of human versus mouse CDR3 diversity and MHC coevolution. Clones were sequenced by immunoSEQ multiplex PCR, and TCRdb holds only the in-frame ones, with some missing. The table lists about 83,000 clones, just under 95% of them singletons, with roughly 0.15% in the top ten. Sequenced sample: naive CD4+ T cells from blood. These receptors were taken from a person aged 30-69 years in good health. CDR3s include the opening cysteine and the closing phenylalanine or tryptophan. A D gene is named only where the DNA matches it firmly. Clone size is not always given. Where it is, it says once, few, many or a class for expanded clones.

j_call v_call clone_size cdr3_length d_call cdr3_aa cdr3_nt
TRBJ1-1 TRBV7-9 . 15 TRBD1 CASSFPGTENTEAFF TGTGCCAGCAGCTTTCCAGGGACAGAGAACACTGAAGCTTTCTTT
TRBJ2-5 TRBV10-2 . 12 . CASNIRGETQYF TGCGCCAGCAATATCCGGGGGGAGACCCAGTACTTC
TRBJ1-2 TRBV18 . 13 TRBD1 CASSEGQPYGYTF TGTGCCAGCTCCGAGGGACAGCCCTATGGCTACACCTTC
TRBJ2-5 TRBV15 . 15 . CATSRSIGIGETQYF TGTGCCACCAGCAGATCAATCGGGATCGGGGAGACCCAGTACTTC
TRBJ2-5 TRBV2 . 14 TRBD1 CASSRQGAGETQYF TGTGCCAGCAGTCGACAGGGGGCTGGGGAGACCCAGTACTTC
TRBJ1-3 TRBV30 . 12 . CAWSVSGNTIYF TGTGCCTGGAGCGTATCGGGAAACACCATATATTTT
TRBJ2-3 TRBV5-1 . 15 . CASSLAGWMTDTQYF TGCGCCAGCAGCTTGGCAGGGTGGATGACTGATACGCAGTATTTT
TRBJ2-7 TRBV4-1 . 13 . CASSTRQGNEQYF TGCGCCAGCAGCACGCGCCAGGGGAACGAGCAGTACTTC
TRBJ2-7 TRBV7-8 . 19 TRBD2 CASSSRATLGLAGDYEQYF TGTGCCAGCAGCTCCCGGGCGACTCTGGGACTAGCGGGGGATTACGAGCAGTACTTC
TRBJ2-7 TRBV6-1 once 15 TRBD1 CASRERTGGSYEQYF TGTGCCAGCAGGGAAAGGACAGGGGGAAGCTACGAGCAGTACTTC
TRBJ1-4 TRBV12-5 few 14 . CASGSPGANEKLFF TGTGCTAGTGGTTCACCAGGGGCTAATGAAAAACTGTTTTTT
TRBJ1-5 TRBV28 . 15 TRBD1 CATLRDRGSNQPQHF TGTGCCACCCTACGGGACAGGGGCAGCAATCAGCCCCAGCATTTT
TRBJ1-2 TRBV7-6 . 14 TRBD1 CASSDGTGDYGYTF TGTGCCAGCAGCGACGGGACAGGGGACTATGGCTACACCTTC
TRBJ2-2 TRBV9 . 15 . CASSVGGGHAGELFF TGTGCCAGCAGCGTAGGTGGGGGCCACGCCGGGGAGCTGTTTTTT
TRBJ1-1 TRBV5-4 . 15 TRBD1 CASSSPGQVNTEAFF TGTGCCAGCAGTTCGCCGGGACAGGTGAACACTGAAGCTTTCTTT
TRBJ1-2 TRBV19 . 14 . CASSIGTALGGYTF TGTGCCAGTAGTATAGGTACAGCCCTCGGAGGCTACACCTTC
TRBJ2-2 TRBV19 . 14 . CASMVVANTGELFF TGTGCCAGTATGGTAGTAGCGAACACCGGGGAGCTGTTTTTT
TRBJ1-5 TRBV11-2 . 16 . CASSQLAGGLYQPQHF TGTGCCAGCAGCCAGCTGGCGGGGGGGCTCTATCAGCCCCAGCATTTT
TRBJ2-7 TRBV30 . 12 . CAWSGVGGEQYF TGTGCCTGGAGTGGGGTGGGGGGCGAGCAGTACTTC
TRBJ1-2 TRBV19 . 17 . CASRPRGRASHFDGYTF TGTGCCAGTAGACCCCGTGGGAGGGCCTCCCATTTCGATGGCTACACCTTC
TRBJ2-5 TRBV27 . 12 . CASSRPGGSQYF TGTGCCAGCAGTAGACCCGGGGGTAGCCAGTACTTC
TRBJ2-2 TRBV27 . 16 . CASSLFAGSSTGELFF TGTGCCAGCAGTTTATTCGCAGGGTCGAGCACCGGGGAGCTGTTTTTT
TRBJ1-5 TRBV2 . 15 . CASRIDRRPNQPQHF TGTGCCAGCAGGATAGACAGGCGACCGAATCAGCCCCAGCATTTT
TRBJ2-7 TRBV10-1 few 16 TRBD2 CASSESRAGGPHEQYF TGCGCCAGCAGTGAGTCTCGAGCGGGAGGGCCCCACGAGCAGTACTTC
TRBJ2-6 TRBV7-3 . 22 TRBD1 CASSLKGGTPGTGSSGANVLTF TGTGCCAGCAGCTTAAAGGGTGGTACTCCCGGGACAGGGTCGTCAGGGGCCAACGTCCTGACTTTC
TRBJ1-2 TRBV5-1 . 13 . CASSRTEFFGYTF TGCGCCAGCAGCAGGACAGAATTTTTTGGCTACACCTTC
TRBJ2-7 TRBV7-2 . 17 TRBD2 CASSSRMSSGSSYEQYF TGTGCCAGCAGCTCCCGGATGTCTAGCGGGAGTTCCTACGAGCAGTACTTC
TRBJ1-5 TRBV28 . 13 . CASEAGNNQPQHF TGTGCCAGCGAGGCAGGGAACAATCAGCCCCAGCATTTT
TRBJ1-1 TRBV18 . 13 TRBD1 CASSRQGNTEAFF TGTGCCAGCTCACGACAGGGGAACACTGAAGCTTTCTTT
TRBJ2-2 TRBV14 . 13 . CASSHLRQGELFF TGTGCCAGCAGCCATCTGAGACAGGGGGAGCTGTTTTTT
TRBJ1-5 TRBV19 once 14 TRBD1 CASSITGGRQPQHF TGTGCCAGTAGTATAACAGGGGGCCGTCAGCCCCAGCATTTT
TRBJ1-4 TRBV5-1 . 15 TRBD1 CASSWEQGSREKLFF TGCGCCAGCAGCTGGGAACAGGGGTCAAGGGAAAAACTGTTTTTT
TRBJ2-7 TRBV5-1 . 15 . CASSPRDSRSYEQYF TGCGCCAGCAGCCCAAGGGACTCCCGCTCCTACGAGCAGTACTTC
TRBJ1-3 TRBV30 . 16 . CAWSVLNSYSGNTIYF TGTGCCTGGAGCGTTTTGAACAGCTACTCTGGAAACACCATATATTTT
TRBJ1-1 TRBV6-1 . 15 TRBD1 CATKGQALVNTEAFF TGTGCCACCAAAGGACAGGCGCTCGTGAACACTGAAGCTTTCTTT
TRBJ1-2 TRBV10-3 . 16 TRBD1 CAISDRGRESAYGYTF TGTGCCATCAGCGACAGGGGGCGTGAAAGTGCCTATGGCTACACCTTC
TRBJ2-7 TRBV30 . 11 . CAWGLSYEQYF TGTGCCTGGGGACTGTCCTACGAGCAGTACTTC
TRBJ2-7 TRBV5-1 . 15 . CASSFEGQLAYEQYF TGCGCCAGCAGCTTTGAAGGACAGTTAGCCTACGAGCAGTACTTC
TRBJ1-2 TRBV4-1 . 16 TRBD1 CASSPLLGTGVNGYTF TGCGCCAGCAGCCCACTTTTGGGGACAGGGGTAAATGGCTACACCTTC
TRBJ1-3 TRBV27 . 18 TRBD1 CASSPGTGVPSSGNTIYF TGTGCCAGCAGTCCGGGGACAGGGGTCCCAAGCTCTGGAAACACCATATATTTT
TRBJ1-1 TRBV19 . 11 . CASYDWPEAFF TGTGCCAGCTACGACTGGCCTGAAGCTTTCTTT
TRBJ1-2 TRBV5-1 . 23 . CASSFRVGRGRDLGMGWGYGYTF TGCGCCAGCAGCTTTCGAGTCGGGAGAGGCAGGGACCTTGGGATGGGATGGGGCTATGGCTACACCTTC
TRBJ1-1 TRBV4-2 . 16 . CASSRKRGTGNTEAFF TGTGCCAGCAGCCGGAAAAGGGGAACAGGGAACACTGAAGCTTTCTTT
TRBJ2-7 TRBV4-1 . 16 TRBD2 CASSQDPSGRAYEQYF TGCGCCAGCAGCCAAGATCCTAGCGGGAGGGCCTACGAGCAGTACTTC
TRBJ2-7 TRBV27 once 15 TRBD2 CASSHGLAGGNEQYF TGTGCCAGCAGCCACGGACTAGCGGGAGGTAACGAGCAGTACTTC
TRBJ2-6 TRBV7-9 . 18 TRBD1 CASSFGSQGATGANVLTF TGTGCCAGCAGCTTTGGAAGCCAGGGGGCTACTGGGGCCAACGTCCTGACTTTC
TRBJ1-1 TRBV30 . 17 TRBD1 CAWSVRDRASVNTEAFF TGTGCCTGGAGTGTAAGGGACAGGGCCTCCGTGAACACTGAAGCTTTCTTT
TRBJ1-5 TRBV19 . 15 . CASSRYRAGNQPQHF TGTGCCAGTAGTAGGTATAGAGCAGGGAATCAGCCCCAGCATTTT
TRBJ2-1 TRBV9 . 15 . CASSSSPGSYNEQFF TGTGCCAGCAGCAGCTCCCCCGGGAGCTACAATGAGCAGTTCTTC
TRBJ1-1 TRBV4-1 . 16 . CASSESLGVMNTEAFF TGCGCCAGCAGCGAGTCGCTCGGGGTTATGAACACTGAAGCTTTCTTT
TRBJ2-1 TRBV19 . 17 . CASSISVVLGPYNEQFF TGTGCCAGTAGTATATCAGTTGTCCTGGGCCCCTACAATGAGCAGTTCTTC
TRBJ2-7 TRBV6-5 . 11 . CASTRRGEQYF TGTGCCAGCACACGGAGGGGCGAGCAGTACTTC
TRBJ2-1 TRBV29-1 . 13 TRBD2 CSVEKLAGNEQFF TGCAGCGTTGAAAAACTAGCGGGCAATGAGCAGTTCTTC
TRBJ1-5 TRBV6-5 . 14 TRBD1 CASSSLQGNQPQHF TGTGCCAGCAGTTCACTACAGGGGAATCAGCCCCAGCATTTT
TRBJ2-5 TRBV29-1 . 14 TRBD2 CSVGLAGRSETQYF TGCAGCGTCGGACTAGCGGGGCGTTCGGAGACCCAGTACTTC